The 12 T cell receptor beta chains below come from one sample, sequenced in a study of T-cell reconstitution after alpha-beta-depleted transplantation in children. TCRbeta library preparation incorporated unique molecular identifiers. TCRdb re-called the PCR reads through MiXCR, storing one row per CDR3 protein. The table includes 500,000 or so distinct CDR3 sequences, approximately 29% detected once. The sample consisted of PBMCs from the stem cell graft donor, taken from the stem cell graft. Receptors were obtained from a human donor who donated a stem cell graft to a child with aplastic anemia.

The DNA of the CDR3 is TGTGCCACCAGTGATTGGGGACAGACTGAAGCTTTCTTT. It codes for CATSDWGQTEAFF. J is TRBJ1-1 and V is TRBV24-1; TRBD1 matches at 7 bases. The CDR3 totals 13 residues. V shed 2 bases, J shed 5 bases, and the junction held 1 base outside the gene matches. Germline CDR1 is KGHDR and CDR2 is SFDVKD.

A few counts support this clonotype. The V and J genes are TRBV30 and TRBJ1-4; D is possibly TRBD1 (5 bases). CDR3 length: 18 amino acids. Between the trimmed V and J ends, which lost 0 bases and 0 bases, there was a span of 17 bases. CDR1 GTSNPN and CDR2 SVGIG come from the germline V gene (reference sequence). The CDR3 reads CAWSVQVFFPSTNEKLFF. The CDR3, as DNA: TGTGCCTGGAGTGTACAGGTTTTCTTCCCGTCAACTAATGAAAAACTGTTTTTT.

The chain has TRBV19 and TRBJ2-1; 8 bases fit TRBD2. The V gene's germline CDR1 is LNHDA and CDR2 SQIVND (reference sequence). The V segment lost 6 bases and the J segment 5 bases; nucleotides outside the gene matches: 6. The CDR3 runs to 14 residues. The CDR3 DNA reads TGTGCCAGTAGGCGGGGGGCACCGGACAATGAGCAGTTCTTC. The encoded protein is CASRRGAPDNEQFF.

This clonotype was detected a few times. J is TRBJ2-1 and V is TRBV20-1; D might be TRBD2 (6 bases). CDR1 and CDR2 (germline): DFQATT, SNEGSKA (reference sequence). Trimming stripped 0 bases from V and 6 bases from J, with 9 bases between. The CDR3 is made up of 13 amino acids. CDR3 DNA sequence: TGCAGTGCTAGAGAAATCGGGGGCAATGAGCAGTTCTTC. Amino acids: CSAREIGGNEQFF.

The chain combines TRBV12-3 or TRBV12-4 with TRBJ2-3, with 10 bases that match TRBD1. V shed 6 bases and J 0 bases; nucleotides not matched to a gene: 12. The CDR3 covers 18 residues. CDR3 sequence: CASRETGGRPSSTDTQYF. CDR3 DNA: TGTGCCAGCAGAGAGACAGGGGGCCGGCCTTCAAGCACAGATACGCAGTATTTT.

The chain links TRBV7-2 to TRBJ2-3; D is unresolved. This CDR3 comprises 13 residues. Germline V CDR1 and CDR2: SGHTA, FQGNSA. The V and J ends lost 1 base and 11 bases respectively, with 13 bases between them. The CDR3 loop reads CASSLDGLFWQYF. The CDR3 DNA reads TGTGCCAGCAGCTTAGACGGATTGTTTTGGCAGTATTTT.

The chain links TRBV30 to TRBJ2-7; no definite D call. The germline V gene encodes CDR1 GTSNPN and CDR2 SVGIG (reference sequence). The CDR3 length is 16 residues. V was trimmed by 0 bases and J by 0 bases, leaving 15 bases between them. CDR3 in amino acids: CAWSVFSCPSSYEQYV. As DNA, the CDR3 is TGTGCCTGGAGTGTCTTTTCCTGTCCCAGCTCCTACGAGCAGTACGTC.

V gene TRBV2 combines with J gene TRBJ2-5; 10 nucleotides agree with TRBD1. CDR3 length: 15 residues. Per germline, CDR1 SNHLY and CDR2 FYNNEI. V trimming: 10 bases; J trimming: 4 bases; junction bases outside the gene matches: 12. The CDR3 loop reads CATRRDRGSRETQYF. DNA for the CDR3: TGTGCCACACGACGGGACAGGGGTTCCCGAGAGACCCAGTACTTC. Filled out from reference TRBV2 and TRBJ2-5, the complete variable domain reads EPEVTQTPSHQVTQMGQEVILRCVPISNHLYFYWYRQILGQKVEFLVSFYNNEISEKSEIFDDQFSVERPDGSNFTLKIRSTKLEDSAMYFCATRRDRGSRETQYFGPGTRLLVL.

CDR3 bases: TGTGCCAGCAGTCGACAGCGGGAGAGGTACAATGAGCAGTTCTTC. The encoded protein is CASSRQRERYNEQFF. The J gene is TRBJ2-1, the V gene TRBV12-3 or TRBV12-4; TRBD2 matches at 8 bases. V was clipped by 5 bases and J by 4 bases; unmatched bases: 7. The CDR3 runs 15 residues.

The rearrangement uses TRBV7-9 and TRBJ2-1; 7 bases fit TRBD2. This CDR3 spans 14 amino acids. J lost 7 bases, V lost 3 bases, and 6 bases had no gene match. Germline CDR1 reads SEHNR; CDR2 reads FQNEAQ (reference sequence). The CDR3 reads CASSLRERVNEQFF. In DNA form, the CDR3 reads TGTGCCAGCAGCTTGCGGGAGAGAGTAAATGAGCAGTTCTTC.

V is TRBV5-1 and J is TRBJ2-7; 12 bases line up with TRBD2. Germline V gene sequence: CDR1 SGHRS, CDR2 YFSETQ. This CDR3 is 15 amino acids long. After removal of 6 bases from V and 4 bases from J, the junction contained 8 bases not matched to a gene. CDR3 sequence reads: CASITASGRVYEQYV. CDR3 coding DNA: TGCGCCAGCATTACGGCTAGCGGGAGGGTATACGAGCAGTACGTC.

The CDR3 DNA reads TGCAGCGTTGAGAGGACAGGGAAAGCCGGGGAGCTGTTTTTT. Protein: CSVERTGKAGELFF. The gene calls are TRBV29-1 and TRBJ2-2; 8 bases are shared with TRBD1. V shed 3 bases, J shed 6 bases, and the junction held 6 bases outside the gene matches. Germline V CDR1 and CDR2: SQVTM, ANQGSEA. This CDR3 has 14 amino acids.